The 4 T cell receptor beta chains presented below share a single source sample, sequenced in a study of radiotherapy plus CTLA-4 blockade in lung cancer. Sequencing used immunoSEQ multiplex PCR; TCRdb keeps in-frame clones, though not all of them. The sample has roughly 88,000 clones, around 82% seen once. This sample comprised peripheral blood, obtained from a patient treated with radiotherapy plus ipilimumab. Receptors originate from a human donor with non-small cell lung cancer who had stable disease on radiotherapy plus ipilimumab.

J is TRBJ2-5 and V is TRBV7-8; TRBD1 is a possible D gene (5 bases). This CDR3 region has 15 residues. CDR1 and CDR2 from the germline V gene are SGHVS and FQNEAQ. V was pared by 0 bases and J by 2 bases, with 10 bases between. The CDR3 nucleotides are TGTGCCAGCAGCTTAGCGGGGCAGATACAAGAGACCCAGTACTTC. Translated: CASSLAGQIQETQYF.

This sequence joins TRBV7-9 and TRBJ1-1; D may be TRBD1 (5 bases). V was cut by 5 bases and J by 4 bases, with 14 bases left in between. The CDR3 is 14 residues long. CDR1 and CDR2 (germline): SEHNR, FQNEAQ (reference sequence). CDR3 loop: CASSRGGGFTEAFF. DNA of the CDR3: TGTGCCAGCAGCCGGGGCGGTGGGTTCACTGAAGCTTTCTTT.

The rearrangement links TRBV6-1 to TRBJ1-3; D remains ambiguous. CDR1 is MNHNS, CDR2 SASEGT, per germline. This CDR3 comprises 14 residues. V was trimmed by 6 bases and J by 0 bases, leaving 9 bases between them. CDR3 sequence: CASSWTASGNTIYF. CDR3 nucleotide sequence: TGTGCCAGCAGCTGGACGGCCTCTGGAAACACCATATATTTT.

The V gene is TRBV7-9, the J gene TRBJ2-7; D tentatively reads TRBD1 or TRBD2 (5 bases each). CDR1 and CDR2 (germline): SEHNR, FQNEAQ (reference sequence). CDR3 length: 13 residues. The V end was cut by 2 bases, the J end by 7 bases, with 12 bases between. CDR3 amino acids: CASSLLGPKEQYF. CDR3 bases: TGTGCCAGCAGCTTACTGGGACCTAAGGAGCAGTACTTC.